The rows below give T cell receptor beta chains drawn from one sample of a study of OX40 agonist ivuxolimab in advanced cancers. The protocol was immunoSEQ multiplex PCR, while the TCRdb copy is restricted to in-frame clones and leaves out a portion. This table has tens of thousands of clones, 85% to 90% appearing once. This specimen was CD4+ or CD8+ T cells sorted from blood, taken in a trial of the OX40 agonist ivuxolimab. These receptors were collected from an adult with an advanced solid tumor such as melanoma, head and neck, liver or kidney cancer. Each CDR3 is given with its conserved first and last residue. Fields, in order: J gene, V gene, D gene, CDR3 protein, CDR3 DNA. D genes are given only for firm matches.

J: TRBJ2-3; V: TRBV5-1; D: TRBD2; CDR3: CASSLGLAGGDTQYF; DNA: TGCGCCAGCAGCTTGGGGCTAGCGGGAGGGGATACGCAGTATTTT
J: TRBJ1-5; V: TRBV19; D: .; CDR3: CASCVGPPNQPQHF; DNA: TGTGCCAGTTGTGTGGGACCCCCCAATCAGCCCCAGCATTTT
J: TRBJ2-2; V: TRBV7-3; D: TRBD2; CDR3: CASSLLAGGAGELFF; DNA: TGTGCCAGCAGCCTACTAGCGGGAGGCGCCGGGGAGCTGTTTTTT
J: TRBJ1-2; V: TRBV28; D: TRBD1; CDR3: CASSAPGQGTSGYTF; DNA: TGTGCCAGCAGTGCCCCTGGACAGGGAACGAGTGGCTACACCTTC
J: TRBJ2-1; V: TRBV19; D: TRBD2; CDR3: CASRPPGLVVGNEQFF; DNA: TGTGCCAGTAGACCTCCGGGACTAGTTGTTGGCAATGAGCAGTTCTTC
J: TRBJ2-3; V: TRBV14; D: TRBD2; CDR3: CASSHRTSGSTDTQYF; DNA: TGTGCCAGCAGCCACCGGACTAGCGGTAGCACAGATACGCAGTATTTT
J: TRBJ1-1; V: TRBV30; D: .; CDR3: CAWRGVPSMNTEAFF; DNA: TGTGCCTGGCGGGGCGTCCCCTCCATGAACACTGAAGCTTTCTTT
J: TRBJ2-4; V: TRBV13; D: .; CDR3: CASSFPGNIQYF; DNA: TGTGCCAGCAGCTTCCCGGGAAACATTCAGTACTTC
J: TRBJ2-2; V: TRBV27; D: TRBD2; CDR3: CASTLAGFSGELFF; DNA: TGTGCCAGCACACTAGCGGGATTTAGCGGGGAGCTGTTTTTT
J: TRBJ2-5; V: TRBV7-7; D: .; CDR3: CASSPSDGETQYF; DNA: TGTGCTAGCAGCCCCAGCGATGGGGAGACCCAGTACTTC
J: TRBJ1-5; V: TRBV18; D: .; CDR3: CASSPWRDNQPQHF; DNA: TGTGCCAGCTCCCCCTGGAGAGATAATCAGCCCCAGCATTTT